This T cell receptor (beta chain) was sequenced for a study of cytomegalovirus exposure and HLA in healthy donors. Study outcomes and limitations: Later work found that TCR association rates differed between HLA loci; DRB1 had the most and HLA-C the fewest. The authors assumed roughly uniform sequencing depth across donors for presence/absence analyses. According to the study, 150 to 200 TCR beta chains were cytomegalovirus-associated.

A remark on this clone: The antigen is unknown.

Per the germline V gene, CDR1 is SGHTA and CDR2 is FQGTGA. The CDR3 runs 14 residues. The V and J ends lost 4 bases and 1 base respectively, with 8 bases between them. PCR used 60 Vbeta primers and 13 Jbeta primers. Method: immunoSEQ multiplex PCR; TCRdb's copy keeps in-frame clones and lacks some. This table holds under 300,000 clones, about nine tenths found once. The J gene is TRBJ2-1, the V gene TRBV7-3; weak D call: TRBD1 (6 bases). Sequencing was carried out using PBMCs. This receptor was identified in a man aged 35-49 years in good health and CMV-seropositive. The CDR3 spells CASSSTGSYNEQFF. The CDR3 coding sequence is TGTGCCAGCAGCTCTACAGGGTCCTACAATGAGCAGTTCTTC. The complete variable domain, with remaining parts taken from reference TRBV7-3 and TRBJ2-1, reads GAGVSQTPSNKVTEKGKYVELRCDPISGHTALYWYRQSLGQGPEFLIYFQGTGAADDSGLPNDRFFAVRPEGSVSTLKIQRTERGDSAVYLCASSSTGSYNEQFFGPGTRLTVL.